This TCR beta chain is from a study of cytomegalovirus exposure and HLA in healthy donors. To note about this clone: Its antigen is not known.

The CDR3 loop spans 15 amino acids. Trimming cost V 6 bases and J 3 bases; bases outside gene matches: 6. Germline values: CDR1 WNHNN, CDR2 SYGVQD (reference sequence). 60 Vbeta and 13 Jbeta primers were used in PCR. Generated by immunoSEQ multiplex PCR, the TCRdb table keeps only in-frame clones and is missing some. The record lists some 55,000 clones, of which the ten most abundant hold under 15%. Study results and limitations: CMV serostatus was the only immune exposure information that was available.

The J gene is TRBJ1-2, the V gene TRBV10-1; 11 bases are shared with TRBD1. The sequenced material came from PBMCs. This clonotype was sampled from a man in his late teens or twenties in good health and CMV-seropositive. This CDR3 reads CASSPGTGGDYGYTF. The CDR3 DNA is TGCGCCAGCAGCCCCGGGACAGGGGGTGACTATGGCTACACCTTC.